This entry lists 10 T cell receptor beta chains sequenced from one sample in a study of Ad26.COV2.S vaccination and SARS-CoV-2 variants. This sample's treatment: over 15 received Ad26.COV2.S at low or high dose, single or two shots; roughly five received placebo; per-sample allocation not given. At day 63 after the first vaccine or placebo injection, samples were drawn. Measured with immunoSEQ multiplex PCR; TCRdb has only the in-frame clones, and not every one. The data show 440,000 or so clones, with roughly 87% seen just once and roughly 1.7% held by the top ten. The sample consisted of peripheral blood, taken in a trial of Ad26.COV2.S vaccine versus placebo. The receptors were gathered from a person aged 18-65 years who received the Ad26.COV2.S COVID-19 vaccine or a placebo.

The chain carries TRBV6-5 and TRBJ1-1; 8 bases are a match to TRBD1. The CDR3 loop spans 14 amino acids. The J segment lost 10 bases and the V segment lost 8 bases, leaving 15 bases of the junction unmatched. Germline CDR1 MNHEY, CDR2 SVGAGI. The CDR3 nucleotides are TGTGCCAGCTTCGGAAACGGACAGGGAGGTTCAGCTTTCTTT. It codes for CASFGNGQGGSAFF.

Remarks on this clone: An end of the junction does not agree with germline; a read error may underlie this. The chain joins TRBV5-1 to TRBJ1-5, with a tentative D call TRBD1 (6 bases). The CDR3 spans 17 residues. Looked up from germline, CDR1 is SGHRS and CDR2 is YFSETQ. The chain's CDR3 is CARSLGGGVDSNQPQHF. CDR3 sequence (DNA): TGCGCCCGCAGCTTGGGGGGGGGCGTAGATAGCAATCAGCCCCAGCATTTT.

This clone was observed a single time. The V call is TRBV4-1, the J call TRBJ1-4; TRBD1 agrees at 10 bases. The CDR3 sequence is 15 residues long. Germline V CDR1 and CDR2: MGHRA, YSYEKL. J lost 6 bases, V lost 4 bases, and 5 bases had no gene match. DNA for the CDR3: TGCGCCAGCAGCCGGTCGGGACAGGGGTATGAAAAACTGTTTTTT. It codes for CASSRSGQGYEKLFF.

As regards this clone: An end of the junction does not agree with germline; a read error may underlie this. V gene TRBV7-9 combines with J gene TRBJ2-3, with D possibly called TRBD1 or TRBD2 (5 bases each). Germline V CDR1 and CDR2: SEHNR, FQNEAQ (reference sequence). CDR3 length: 11 residues. Here the CDR3 reads CASSRGDPTVF. DNA of the CDR3: TGTGCCAGCAGTCGTGGGGACCCGACTGTGTTT.

J is TRBJ1-2 and V is TRBV5-1; 7 positions agree with TRBD1. CDR3 length: 14 residues. The junction had 0 bases not matched to a gene; V was cut back by 1 base and J by 0 bases. Per the germline V gene, CDR1 is SGHRS and CDR2 is YFSETQ. The CDR3 protein is CASSLTGANYGYTF. CDR3 DNA: TGCGCCAGCAGCTTGACAGGGGCTAACTATGGCTACACCTTC.

This clone was detected once. The V gene is TRBV19, the J gene TRBJ2-3; TRBD2 matches at 9 bases. CDR3 size: 15 residues. Unmatched junction bases numbered 3, after V lost 4 bases and J lost 1 base. Germline V lookup: CDR1 LNHDA, CDR2 SQIVND (reference sequence). This chain's CDR3 is CASSRLAGRTDTQYF. CDR3 DNA sequence: TGTGCCAGTAGTAGGCTAGCGGGGCGCACAGATACGCAGTATTTT. The whole variable domain, remainder taken from reference TRBV19 and TRBJ2-3, is DGGITQSPKYLFRKEGQNVTLSCEQNLNHDAMYWYRQDPGQGLRLIYYSQIVNDFQKGDIAEGYSVSREKKESFPLTVTSAQKNPTAFYLCASSRLAGRTDTQYFGPGTRLTVL.

The chain joins TRBV7-2 to TRBJ1-2; unclear D gene. Trimming took off 4 bases at V and 0 bases at J, with 0 bases between the two ends. CDR1 is SGHTA, CDR2 FQGNSA, per germline. The CDR3 totals 11 residues. The CDR3 loop reads CASSSNYGYTF. The CDR3 DNA sequence: TGTGCCAGCAGCTCTAACTATGGCTACACCTTC.

The genes are TRBV28 and TRBJ1-2; possible D gene TRBD1, 5 bases. V dropped 11 bases and J dropped 3 bases, with 16 bases sitting between them. Germline CDR1 MDHEN, CDR2 SYDVKM. The CDR3 length is 13 residues. CDR3 amino acids: CAWARGGDYGYTF. CDR3 bases: TGTGCCTGGGCTCGGGGGGGAGACTATGGCTACACCTTC.

The rearrangement uses TRBV7-8 and TRBJ2-3; D possibly corresponds to TRBD2 (6 bases). Germline CDR1 reads SGHVS; CDR2 reads FQNEAQ. The V gene lost 8 bases and the J gene lost 6 bases, with 15 bases spanning the gap. CDR3 length equals 13 residues. CDR3 in DNA: TGTGCCAGCCTTGGGACGGGACTCGATACGCAGTATTTT. The encoded protein is CASLGTGLDTQYF.

This clone was seen a few times. V gene TRBV5-8 combines with J gene TRBJ1-6; a weak D match, TRBD1 (5 bases). Germline loops: CDR1 SGHTS, CDR2 YDEGEE. Between the trimmed V and J ends, which lost 0 bases and 8 bases, there was a span of 12 bases. The CDR3 is 15 residues long. DNA for the CDR3: TGTGCCAGCAGCTTGGTGGGGCAGGCATATTCACCCCTCCACTTT. Protein sequence: CASSLVGQAYSPLHF.